The source of this TCR beta chain is a study of OX40 agonist ivuxolimab in advanced cancers. Turning to the study itself: Dose-escalation patients' cancers were hepatocellular carcinoma, melanoma, renal cell or head and neck cancer.

The CDR3 loop spans 12 amino acids. Germline V gene lookup returns CDR1 GTSNPN and CDR2 SVGIG (reference sequence). V lost 5 bases and J 4 bases, leaving 12 bases between the germline ends. Some clones are missing from TCRdb's copy, which holds only in-frame ones; the method was immunoSEQ multiplex PCR. The sample records tens of thousands of clones, more than 60% being singletons. Exclusion applied to patients with autoimmune disease history or systemic immunosuppression. A note on this clone: Its antigen is not known.

Study-level results: With doses of 0.1-3.0 mg/kg, partial responders showed among the lowest clonal expansion.

The V and J genes are TRBV30 and TRBJ2-7; D is possibly TRBD1 (5 bases). The sample in question was CD4+ or CD8+ T cells sorted from blood, obtained in a trial of the OX40 agonist ivuxolimab. The receptor comes from an adult with an advanced solid tumor such as melanoma, head and neck, liver or kidney cancer. CDR3 coding DNA: TGTGCCTGGGAGACTCAGGGTTACGAGCAGTACTTC. Protein product: CAWETQGYEQYF. Drawing the rest from reference TRBV30 and TRBJ2-7, the complete variable domain is SQTIHQWPATLVQPVGSPLSLECTVEGTSNPNLYWYRQAAGRGLQLLFYSVGIGQISSEVPQNLSASRPQDRQFILSSKKLLLSDSGFYLCAWETQGYEQYFGPGTRLTVT.